These 8 T cell receptor beta chains were all obtained from the same sample, sequenced in a study of blood T cell repertoires in COVID-19. Sequencing used immunoSEQ multiplex PCR; TCRdb keeps in-frame clones, though not all of them. The sample includes 95,000 to 130,000 clones, approximately 90% seen only once; the top ten take about 1.9%. Sequenced sample: peripheral blood. The receptors come from a human donor with active COVID-19. The donor label of this sample is uncertain.

A few counts support this clone. This chain uses TRBV24-1 with TRBJ2-1; 9 bases agree with TRBD2. The CDR3 contains 16 residues. The germline V gene has CDR1 KGHDR and CDR2 SFDVKD. V shed 3 bases, J shed 4 bases, and the junction held 6 bases outside the gene matches. DNA of the CDR3: TGTGCCACCAGTGATAGGGCTAGCGGGGTGTACAATGAGCAGTTCTTC. Its translation: CATSDRASGVYNEQFF.

A single count supports this clone. The V and J genes are TRBV6-2 or TRBV6-3 and TRBJ2-7; D unclear. The CDR3 runs to 13 residues. Germline values: CDR1 MNHEY, CDR2 SVGEGT. Trimming pared 5 bases from V and 2 bases from J, leaving 10 bases between. The CDR3 nucleotides read TGTGCCAGCAGTCACCCGAACACCTACGAGCAGTACTTC. Protein product: CASSHPNTYEQYF.

The chain combines TRBV6-2 or TRBV6-3 with TRBJ2-7, with 7 nucleotides matching TRBD1. CDR1 is MNHEY and CDR2 is SVGEGT in the germline V gene. The CDR3 totals 14 residues. With 1 base clipped from V and 0 bases from J, the junction kept 0 bases outside the gene matches. The CDR3 region has the DNA TGTGCCAGCAGTTACTGGACAGGCTCCTACGAGCAGTACTTC. This sequence encodes CASSYWTGSYEQYF.

The V call is TRBV5-1, the J call TRBJ1-1, with D possibly matching TRBD1 (6 bases). Trimming removed 6 bases at V and 1 base at J, with 13 bases between. The CDR3 extends over 14 amino acids. Germline values: CDR1 SGHRS, CDR2 YFSETQ. CDR3: CASTTPQGNTEAFF. The CDR3 DNA follows: TGCGCCAGCACTACCCCACAGGGGAACACTGAAGCTTTCTTT.

The chain links TRBV5-1 to TRBJ1-2, with 7 bases identical to TRBD1. CDR1 is SGHRS and CDR2 is YFSETQ in the germline V gene. This CDR3 is 17 amino acids long. The V gene end was trimmed by 0 bases and the J gene end by 1 base; junction bases not matched to a gene: 9. DNA for the CDR3: TGCGCCAGCAGCTTGGTCTCCGGGACAGCTAATAACTATGGCTACACCTTC. Translation gives CASSLVSGTANNYGYTF.

The gene calls are TRBV5-1 and TRBJ1-1; a weak D match, TRBD1 (5 bases). This CDR3 is built from 13 residues. Trimming stripped 3 bases from V and 10 bases from J, with 16 bases between. Germline V CDR1 and CDR2: SGHRS, YFSETQ. The DNA of the CDR3 is TGCGCCAGCAGCTCAGATGGGGGAGGGTTAGCTTTCTTT. Encoded protein: CASSSDGGGLAFF.

The V gene is TRBV4-2, the J gene TRBJ1-4; tentative D call: TRBD1 (5 bases). Trimming stripped 0 bases from V and 8 bases from J, with 19 bases between. The CDR3 is made up of 17 amino acids. Germline CDR1 reads LGHNA; CDR2 reads YNFKEQ. This CDR3 reads CASSQEVPGTRGEKLFF. The CDR3 nucleotides are TGTGCCAGCAGCCAAGAAGTCCCTGGGACCCGGGGGGAAAAACTGTTTTTT.

The V gene is TRBV7-2, the J gene TRBJ2-7; 8 bases align to TRBD1. CDR1 and CDR2 (germline): SGHTA, FQGNSA. The V gene end was trimmed by 5 bases and the J gene end by 4 bases; junction bases not matched to a gene: 4. The CDR3 runs to 13 residues. CDR3 DNA sequence: TGTGCCAGCAGCCGGACAGGGATTTACGAGCAGTACTTC. The encoded protein is CASSRTGIYEQYF. Filled out from reference TRBV7-2 and TRBJ2-7, the complete variable domain reads GAGVSQSPSNKVTEKGKDVELRCDPISGHTALYWYRQSLGQGLEFLIYFQGNSAPDKSGLPSDRFSAERTGGSVSTLTIQRTQQEDSAVYLCASSRTGIYEQYFGPGTRLTVT.